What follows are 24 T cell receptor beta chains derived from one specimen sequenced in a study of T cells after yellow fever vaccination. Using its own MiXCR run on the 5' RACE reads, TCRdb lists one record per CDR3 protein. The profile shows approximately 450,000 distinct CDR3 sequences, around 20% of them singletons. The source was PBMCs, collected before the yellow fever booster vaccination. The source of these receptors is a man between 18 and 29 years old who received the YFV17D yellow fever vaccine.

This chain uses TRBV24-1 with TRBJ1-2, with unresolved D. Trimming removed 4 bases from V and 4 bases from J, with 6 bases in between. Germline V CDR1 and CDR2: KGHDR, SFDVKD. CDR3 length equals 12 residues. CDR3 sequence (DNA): TGTGCCACCAGTGAACCAACCTATGGCTACACCTTC. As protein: CATSEPTYGYTF.

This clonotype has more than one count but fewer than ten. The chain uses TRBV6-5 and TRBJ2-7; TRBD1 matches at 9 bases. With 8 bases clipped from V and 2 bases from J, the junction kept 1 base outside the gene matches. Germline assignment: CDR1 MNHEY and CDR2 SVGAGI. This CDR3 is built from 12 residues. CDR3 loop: CASGQGPYEQYF. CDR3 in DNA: TGTGCCAGCGGACAGGGGCCCTACGAGCAGTACTTC.

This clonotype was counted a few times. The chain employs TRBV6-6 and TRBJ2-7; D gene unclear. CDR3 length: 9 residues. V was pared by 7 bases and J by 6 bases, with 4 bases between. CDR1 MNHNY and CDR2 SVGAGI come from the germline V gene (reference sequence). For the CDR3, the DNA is TGTGCCAGCATGGGCGAGCAGTACTTC. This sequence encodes CASMGEQYF.

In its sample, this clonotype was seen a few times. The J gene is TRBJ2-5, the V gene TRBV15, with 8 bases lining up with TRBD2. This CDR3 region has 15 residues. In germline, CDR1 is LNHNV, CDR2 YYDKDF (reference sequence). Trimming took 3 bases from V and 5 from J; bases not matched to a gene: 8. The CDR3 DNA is TGTGCCACCAGCAGCCCGGGGGGGCCTAAGGAGACCCAGTACTTC. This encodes CATSSPGGPKETQYF.

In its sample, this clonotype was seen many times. As DNA, the CDR3 is TGCAGTGCTAGAGCGGGGGGTGTCCAAGAGACCCAGTACTTC. Protein: CSARAGGVQETQYF. The J gene is TRBJ2-5, the V gene TRBV20-1; the match to TRBD2 covers 7 bases. Germline CDR1 reads DFQATT; CDR2 reads SNEGSKA (reference sequence). The CDR3 is 14 residues long. J gave up 1 base and V 1 base, and 3 bases lay outside the gene matches.

The CDR3 protein is CASSTQLRDTAQSHSGNTIYF. CDR3 bases: TGTGCCAGCAGTACCCAGCTACGGGACACGGCACAGAGTCACTCTGGAAACACCATATATTTT. The chain couples TRBV28 to TRBJ1-3; a weak D match, TRBD1 (6 bases). The CDR3 is 21 residues long. Trimming cost V 5 bases and J 0 bases, with 29 bases left between them. In germline, CDR1 is MDHEN, CDR2 SYDVKM.

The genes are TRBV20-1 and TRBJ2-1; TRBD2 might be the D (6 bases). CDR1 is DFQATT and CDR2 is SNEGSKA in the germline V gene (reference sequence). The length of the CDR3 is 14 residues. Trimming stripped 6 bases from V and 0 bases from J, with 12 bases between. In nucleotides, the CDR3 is TGCAGTGCCCCCCTAGCGAGCTCCTACAATGAGCAGTTCTTC. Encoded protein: CSAPLASSYNEQFF.

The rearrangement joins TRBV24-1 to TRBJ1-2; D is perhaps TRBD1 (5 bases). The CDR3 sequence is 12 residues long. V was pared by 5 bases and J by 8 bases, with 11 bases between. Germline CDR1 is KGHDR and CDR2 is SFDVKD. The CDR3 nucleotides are TGTGCCACCAGTGTTGCCAGGGTCGGCTACACCTTC. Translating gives CATSVARVGYTF.

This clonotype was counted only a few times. CDR3 nucleotide sequence: TGTGCCAGCAGTATGAACACTGAAGCTTTCTTT. This encodes CASSMNTEAFF. The V gene is TRBV28, the J gene TRBJ1-1, with no clear D. The CDR3 consists of 11 residues. Between the trimmed V and J ends, which lost 5 bases and 0 bases, there was a span of 1 base. Germline V gives CDR1 MDHEN, CDR2 SYDVKM.

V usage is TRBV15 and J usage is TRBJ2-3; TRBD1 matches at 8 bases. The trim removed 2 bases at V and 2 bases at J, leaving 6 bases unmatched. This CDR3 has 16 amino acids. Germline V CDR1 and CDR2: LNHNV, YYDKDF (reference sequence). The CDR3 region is CATSRRRTGNTDTQYF. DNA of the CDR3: TGTGCCACCAGCAGAAGAAGGACAGGGAACACAGATACGCAGTATTTT.

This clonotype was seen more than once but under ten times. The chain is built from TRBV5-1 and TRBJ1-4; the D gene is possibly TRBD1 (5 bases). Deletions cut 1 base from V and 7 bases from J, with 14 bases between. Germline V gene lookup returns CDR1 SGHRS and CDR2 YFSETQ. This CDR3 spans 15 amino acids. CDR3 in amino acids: CASSLWGAGSEKLFF. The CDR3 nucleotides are TGCGCCAGCAGCTTGTGGGGCGCAGGGTCTGAAAAACTGTTTTTT.

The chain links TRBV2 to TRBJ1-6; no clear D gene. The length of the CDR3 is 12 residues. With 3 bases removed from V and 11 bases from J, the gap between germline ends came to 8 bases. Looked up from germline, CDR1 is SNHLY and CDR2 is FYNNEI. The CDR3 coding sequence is TGTGCCAGCAGTGACCCCGCGACACCCCTCCACTTT. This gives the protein CASSDPATPLHF.

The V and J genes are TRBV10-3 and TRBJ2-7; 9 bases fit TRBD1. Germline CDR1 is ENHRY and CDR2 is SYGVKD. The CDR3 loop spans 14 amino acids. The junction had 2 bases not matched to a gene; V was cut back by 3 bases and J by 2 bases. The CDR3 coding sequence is TGTGCCATCAGTGACGGGACAGGGCCCTACGAGCAGTACGTC. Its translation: CAISDGTGPYEQYV.

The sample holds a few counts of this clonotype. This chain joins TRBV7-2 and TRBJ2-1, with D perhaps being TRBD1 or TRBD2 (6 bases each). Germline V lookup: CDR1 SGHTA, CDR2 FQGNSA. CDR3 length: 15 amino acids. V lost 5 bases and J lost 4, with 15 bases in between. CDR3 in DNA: TGTGCCAGCAGCCCCCCAAGGGGGGTTTACAATGAGCAGTTCTTC. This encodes CASSPPRGVYNEQFF.

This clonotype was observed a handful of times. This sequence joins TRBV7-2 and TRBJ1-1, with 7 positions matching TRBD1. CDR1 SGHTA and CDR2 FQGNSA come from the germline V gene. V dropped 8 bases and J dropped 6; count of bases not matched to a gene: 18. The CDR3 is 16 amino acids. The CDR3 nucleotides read TGTGCCAGCGGTCTGATAGGGGGCCGGGTGAGTGCTGAAGCTTTCTTT. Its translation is CASGLIGGRVSAEAFF.

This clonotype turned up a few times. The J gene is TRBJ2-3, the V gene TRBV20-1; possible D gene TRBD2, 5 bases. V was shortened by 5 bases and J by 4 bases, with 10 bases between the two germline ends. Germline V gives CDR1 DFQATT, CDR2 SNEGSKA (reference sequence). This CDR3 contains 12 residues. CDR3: CSARLAPDTQYF. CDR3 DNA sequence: TGCAGTGCTCGGCTAGCCCCAGATACGCAGTATTTT.

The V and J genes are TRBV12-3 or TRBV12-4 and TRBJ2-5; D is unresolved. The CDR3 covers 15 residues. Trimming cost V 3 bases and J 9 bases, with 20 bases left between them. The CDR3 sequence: CASSFRVRHSPPQYF. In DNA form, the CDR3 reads TGTGCCAGCAGTTTCCGGGTCCGTCATTCGCCGCCCCAGTACTTC.

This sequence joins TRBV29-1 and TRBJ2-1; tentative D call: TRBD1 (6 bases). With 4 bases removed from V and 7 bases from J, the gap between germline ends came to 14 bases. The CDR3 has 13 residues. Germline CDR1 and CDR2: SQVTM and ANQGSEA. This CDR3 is CSVGQGMGNEQFF. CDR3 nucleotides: TGCAGCGTTGGGCAGGGGATGGGAAATGAGCAGTTCTTC.

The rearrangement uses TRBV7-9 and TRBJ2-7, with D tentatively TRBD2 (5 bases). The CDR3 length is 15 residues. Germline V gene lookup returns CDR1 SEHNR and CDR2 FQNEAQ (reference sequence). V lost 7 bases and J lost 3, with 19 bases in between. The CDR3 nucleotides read TGTGCCAGCACCCCGGGATTGGGCAGCGTCTACGAGCAGTACTTC. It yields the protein CASTPGLGSVYEQYF.

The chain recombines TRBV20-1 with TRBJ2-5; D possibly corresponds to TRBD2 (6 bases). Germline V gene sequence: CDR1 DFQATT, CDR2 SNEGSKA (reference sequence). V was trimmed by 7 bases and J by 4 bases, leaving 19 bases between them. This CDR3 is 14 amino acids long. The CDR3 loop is CSVPGVGEGETQYF. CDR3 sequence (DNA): TGCAGTGTCCCGGGGGTTGGGGAAGGAGAGACCCAGTACTTC.

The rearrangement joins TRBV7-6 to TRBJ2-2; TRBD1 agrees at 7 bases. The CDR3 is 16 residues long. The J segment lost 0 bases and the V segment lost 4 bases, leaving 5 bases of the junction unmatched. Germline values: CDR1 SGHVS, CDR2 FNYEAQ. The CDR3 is CASSWPGTANTGELFF. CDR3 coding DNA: TGTGCCAGCAGCTGGCCAGGGACAGCGAACACCGGGGAGCTGTTTTTT.

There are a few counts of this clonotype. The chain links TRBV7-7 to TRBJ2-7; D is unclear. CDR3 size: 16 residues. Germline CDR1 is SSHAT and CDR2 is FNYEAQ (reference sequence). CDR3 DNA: TGTGCTAGCAGCTTATTTACAGACGTAGAGACATACGAGCAGTACGTC. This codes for CASSLFTDVETYEQYV.

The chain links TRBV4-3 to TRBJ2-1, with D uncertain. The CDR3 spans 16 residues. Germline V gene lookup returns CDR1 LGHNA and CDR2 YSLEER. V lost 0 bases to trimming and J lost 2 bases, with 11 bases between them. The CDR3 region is CASSQEHTMTYNEQFF. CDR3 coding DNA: TGCGCCAGCAGCCAAGAGCACACAATGACCTACAATGAGCAGTTCTTC.

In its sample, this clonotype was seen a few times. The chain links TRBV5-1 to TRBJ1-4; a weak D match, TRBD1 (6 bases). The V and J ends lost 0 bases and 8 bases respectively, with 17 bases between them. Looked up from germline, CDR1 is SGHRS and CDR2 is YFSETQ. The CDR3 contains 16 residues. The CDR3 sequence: CASSLVGAASPEKLFF. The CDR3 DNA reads TGCGCCAGCAGCTTGGTGGGGGCAGCGTCTCCGGAAAAACTGTTTTTT.